This note documents a single T cell receptor beta chain sequence. This sample is part of a study of response to subunit inactivated influenza vaccine. The CDR3 runs 13 residues. Germline V gene lookup returns CDR1 SNHLY and CDR2 FYNNEI. Trimming took 6 bases from V and 2 from J; bases not matched to a gene: 4. TCRdb independently ran MiXCR on the RT-PCR reads; one entry per CDR3 protein. The sample contains 650,000 to 800,000 distinct CDR3 sequences, about 15% of which appear only once. The sequence derives from a man aged 45-60 years who received an inactivated influenza vaccine. Here the sequenced sample was PBMCs from blood, taken approximately 15 days before vaccination. This sequence joins TRBV2 and TRBJ2-7; 7 positions agree with TRBD1. In nucleotides, the CDR3 is TGTGCCAGCAGGTGGGACAGACCCTACGAGCAGTACTTC. It specifies CASRWDRPYEQYF.